The 12 T cell receptor beta chains given below trace back to one sample, sequenced in a study of blood T cell dynamics during melanoma immunotherapy. The method was immunoSEQ multiplex PCR; TCRdb's version includes in-frame clones alone and lacks a portion of them. The data contain about 6,000 clones, around 80% of them singletons. Indicated time point: week 3, after first cycle of checkpoint inhibitor. Sequenced material: blood, taken from a patient treated with checkpoint blockade. The receptors shown here come from a human donor with melanoma.

V and J are TRBV7-2 and TRBJ1-2, with 7 bases identical to TRBD1. The CDR3 runs to 14 residues. V was pared by 3 bases and J by 2 bases, with 3 bases of the junction left unmatched. In germline, CDR1 is SGHTA, CDR2 FQGNSA. The CDR3 is CASSFSTGNYGYTF. The DNA for the CDR3 is TGTGCCAGCAGCTTCTCGACAGGGAACTATGGCTACACCTTC.

This chain joins TRBV6-1 and TRBJ1-2, with no clear D. The CDR3 covers 13 residues. V lost 1 base and J 4 bases, leaving 7 bases between the germline ends. CDR1 MNHNS and CDR2 SASEGT come from the germline V gene. As DNA, the CDR3 is TGTGCCAGCAGTGAAGGGCCCCTCTATGGCTACACCTTC. Its translation: CASSEGPLYGYTF.

The chain employs TRBV5-1 and TRBJ1-3, with a possible D match to TRBD1 (6 bases). This CDR3 has 16 amino acids. The germline V gene encodes CDR1 SGHRS and CDR2 YFSETQ. V was pared by 3 bases and J by 0 bases, with 13 bases between. CDR3 loop: CASSSETGNSGNTIYF. The CDR3 DNA reads as TGCGCCAGCAGCTCTGAGACAGGCAACTCTGGAAACACCATATATTTT.

This clone showed up just a few times. The chain is built from TRBV25-1 and TRBJ1-2; D ambiguous. Germline loops: CDR1 MGHDK, CDR2 SYGVNS. This CDR3 region has 14 residues. Trimming left V 7 bases short and J 0 bases short, with 12 bases between. In DNA form, the CDR3 reads TGTGCCAGCAAACAAGACGGATCTAACTATGGCTACACCTTC. It yields the protein CASKQDGSNYGYTF.

The chain has TRBV11-3 and TRBJ2-5; 11 positions match TRBD2. CDR3 length: 18 residues. Looked up from germline, CDR1 is SGHNT and CDR2 is YENEEA. V was pared by 4 bases and J by 8 bases, with 18 bases of the junction left unmatched. The CDR3 DNA is TGTGCCAGCAGCTCCGGGACTAGCGGCCTTGGGTTGCCTCATACCCAGTACTTC. It codes for CASSSGTSGLGLPHTQYF.

CDR3 sequence (DNA): TGTGCCAGCAGTATCCAGGGGACTAGCGGGAGGGGCACAGATACGCAGTATTTT. This codes for CASSIQGTSGRGTDTQYF. The J gene is TRBJ2-3, the V gene TRBV9; the match to TRBD2 covers 16 bases. The CDR3 consists of 18 residues. Unmatched junction bases numbered 7, after V lost 5 bases and J lost 1 base. CDR1 is SGDLS and CDR2 is YYNGEE in the germline V gene.

This clone was counted only a few times. The CDR3 sequence: CASRNTGNQPQHF. As DNA, the CDR3 is TGTGCCAGCAGAAATACAGGCAATCAGCCCCAGCATTTT. V gene TRBV27 combines with J gene TRBJ1-5; D is ambiguous. CDR3 length: 13 amino acids. Looked up from germline, CDR1 is MNHEY and CDR2 is SMNVEV (reference sequence). The V gene lost 6 bases and the J gene lost 2 bases, with 8 bases spanning the gap.

This clone has just a few counts. V is TRBV10-2 and J is TRBJ2-2; 8 nucleotides align to TRBD2. This CDR3 contains 14 residues. V was pared by 11 bases and J by 2 bases, with 7 bases of the junction left unmatched. Per germline, CDR1 WSHSY and CDR2 SAAADI. The CDR3 sequence: CAGTSGRNTGELFF. CDR3 nucleotides: TGCGCCGGTACTAGCGGCCGAAACACCGGGGAGCTGTTTTTT.

This clone has a handful of counts. CDR3 protein: CASSHRLAGEQYF. The CDR3, as DNA: TGTGCCAGCAGCCACCGACTAGCGGGCGAGCAGTACTTC. This sequence joins TRBV7-2 and TRBJ2-7; 10 bases match TRBD2. Germline V gene lookup returns CDR1 SGHTA and CDR2 FQGNSA. Trimming at V came to 5 bases and at J to 6 bases, leaving 4 bases not matched to a gene. The CDR3 runs 13 residues. The whole variable domain, remainder taken from reference TRBV7-2 and TRBJ2-7, is GAGVSQSPSNKVTEKGKDVELRCDPISGHTALYWYRQSLGQGLEFLIYFQGNSAPDKSGLPSDRFSAERTGGSVSTLTIQRTQQEDSAVYLCASSHRLAGEQYFGPGTRLTVT.

This clone was counted a single time. This chain links TRBV11-2 with TRBJ1-1, with unresolved D. From germline, CDR1 is SGHAT and CDR2 FQNNGV. The CDR3 spans 13 residues. Trimming stripped 6 bases from V and 10 bases from J, with 18 bases between. CDR3 protein: CASSPGPIIPAFF. The CDR3, as DNA: TGTGCCAGCAGTCCCGGGCCGATCATTCCAGCTTTCTTT.

V is TRBV7-7 and J is TRBJ1-1; D remains unclear. Trimming removed 1 base at V and 4 bases at J, with 10 bases between. This CDR3 spans 14 amino acids. Germline CDR1 is SSHAT and CDR2 is FNYEAQ (reference sequence). DNA for the CDR3: TGTGCCAGCAGCTTAGTTGGGTCAGGCACTGAAGCTTTCTTT. This gives the protein CASSLVGSGTEAFF.

Judged by abundance, this clone is medium-sized. The CDR3 sequence: CASSLAGKYNEQFF. CDR3 bases: TGTGCCAGCAGCTTAGCTGGGAAGTACAATGAGCAGTTCTTC. The chain is built from TRBV7-6 and TRBJ2-1; D gene unclear. Germline V gene sequence: CDR1 SGHVS, CDR2 FNYEAQ. V was pared by 0 bases and J by 4 bases, with 7 bases between. This CDR3 is built from 14 residues. The full variable domain, its missing parts supplied by reference TRBV7-6 and TRBJ2-1, is GAGVSQSPRYKVTKRGQDVALRCDPISGHVSLYWYRQALGQGPEFLTYFNYEAQQDKSGLPNDRFSAERPEGSISTLTIQRTEQRDSAMYRCASSLAGKYNEQFFGPGTRLTVL.